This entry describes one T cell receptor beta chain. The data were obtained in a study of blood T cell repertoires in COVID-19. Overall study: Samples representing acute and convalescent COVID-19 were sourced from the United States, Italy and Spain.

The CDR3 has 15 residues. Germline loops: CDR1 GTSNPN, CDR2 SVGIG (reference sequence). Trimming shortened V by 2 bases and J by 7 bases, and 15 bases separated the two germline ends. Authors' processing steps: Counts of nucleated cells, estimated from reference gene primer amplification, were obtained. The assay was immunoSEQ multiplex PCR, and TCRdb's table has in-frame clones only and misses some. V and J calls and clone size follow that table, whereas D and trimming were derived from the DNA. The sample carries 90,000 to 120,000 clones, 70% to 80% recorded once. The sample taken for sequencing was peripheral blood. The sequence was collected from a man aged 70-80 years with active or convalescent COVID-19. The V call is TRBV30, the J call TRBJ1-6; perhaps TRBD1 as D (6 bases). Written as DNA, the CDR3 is TGTGCCTGGAGTACTGGGGGCACGAGGAATTCACCCCTCCACTTT. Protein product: CAWSTGGTRNSPLHF.